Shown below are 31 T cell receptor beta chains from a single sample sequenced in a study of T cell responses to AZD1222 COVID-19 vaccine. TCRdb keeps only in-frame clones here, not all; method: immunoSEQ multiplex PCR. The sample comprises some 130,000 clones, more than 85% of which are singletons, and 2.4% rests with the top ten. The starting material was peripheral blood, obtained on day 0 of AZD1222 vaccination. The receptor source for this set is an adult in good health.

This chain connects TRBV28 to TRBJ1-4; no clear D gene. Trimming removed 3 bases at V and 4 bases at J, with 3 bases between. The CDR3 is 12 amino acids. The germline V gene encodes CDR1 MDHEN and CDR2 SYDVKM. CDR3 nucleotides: TGTGCCAGCAGTTTGTTTAATGAAAAACTGTTTTTT. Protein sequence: CASSLFNEKLFF. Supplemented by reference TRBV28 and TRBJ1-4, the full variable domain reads DVKVTQSSRYLVKRTGEKVFLECVQDMDHENMFWYRQDPGLGLRLIYFSYDVKMKEKGDIPEGYSVSREKKERFSLILESASTNQTSMYLCASSLFNEKLFFGSGTQLSVL.

The CDR3 sequence: CASSSGRGAYEQYF. CDR3 sequence (DNA): TGTGCCAGCAGCTCCGGTCGGGGAGCCTACGAGCAGTACTTC. The rearrangement links TRBV11-2 to TRBJ2-7; D may be TRBD2 (5 bases). V was shortened by 4 bases and J by 2 bases, with 12 bases between the two germline ends. The CDR3 totals 14 residues. Germline CDR1 SGHAT, CDR2 FQNNGV.

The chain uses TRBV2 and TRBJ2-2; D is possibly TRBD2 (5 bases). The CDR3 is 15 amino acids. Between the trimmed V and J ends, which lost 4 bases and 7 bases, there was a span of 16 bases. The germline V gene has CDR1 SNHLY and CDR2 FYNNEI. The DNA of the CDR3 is TGTGCCAGCAGTGGGTCGAGGGAACTTAGCGGGGAGCTGTTTTTT. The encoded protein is CASSGSRELSGELFF.

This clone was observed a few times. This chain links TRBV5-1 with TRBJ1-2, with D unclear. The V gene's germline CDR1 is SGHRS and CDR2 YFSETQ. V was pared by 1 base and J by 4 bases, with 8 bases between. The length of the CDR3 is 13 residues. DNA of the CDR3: TGCGCCAGCAGCTTGCGTCTCCTCTATGGCTACACCTTC. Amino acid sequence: CASSLRLLYGYTF.

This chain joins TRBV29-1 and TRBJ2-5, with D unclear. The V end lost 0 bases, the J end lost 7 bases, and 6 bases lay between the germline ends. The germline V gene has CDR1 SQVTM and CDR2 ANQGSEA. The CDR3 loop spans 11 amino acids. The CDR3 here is CSVEERGTQYF. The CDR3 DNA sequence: TGCAGCGTTGAAGAAAGAGGGACCCAGTACTTC.

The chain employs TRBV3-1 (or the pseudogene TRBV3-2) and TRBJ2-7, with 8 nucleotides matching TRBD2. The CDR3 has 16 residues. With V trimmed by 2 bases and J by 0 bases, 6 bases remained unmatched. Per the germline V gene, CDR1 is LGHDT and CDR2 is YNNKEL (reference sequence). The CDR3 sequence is CASSQNPGLGSYEQYF. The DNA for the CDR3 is TGTGCCAGCAGCCAAAACCCGGGACTAGGCTCCTACGAGCAGTACTTC.

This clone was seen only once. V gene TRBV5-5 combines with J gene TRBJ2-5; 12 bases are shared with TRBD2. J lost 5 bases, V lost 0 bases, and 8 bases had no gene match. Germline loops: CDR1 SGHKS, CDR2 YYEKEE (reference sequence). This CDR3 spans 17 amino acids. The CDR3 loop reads CASSLGASGRAVETQYF. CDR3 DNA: TGTGCCAGCAGCTTGGGGGCTAGCGGGAGGGCCGTGGAGACCCAGTACTTC.

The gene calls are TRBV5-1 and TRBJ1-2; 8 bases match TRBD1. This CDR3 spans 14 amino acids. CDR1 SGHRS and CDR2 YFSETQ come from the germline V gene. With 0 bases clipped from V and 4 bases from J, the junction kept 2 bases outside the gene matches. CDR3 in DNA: TGCGCCAGCAGCTTGGGGACAGGGCGCTATGGCTACACCTTC. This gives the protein CASSLGTGRYGYTF.

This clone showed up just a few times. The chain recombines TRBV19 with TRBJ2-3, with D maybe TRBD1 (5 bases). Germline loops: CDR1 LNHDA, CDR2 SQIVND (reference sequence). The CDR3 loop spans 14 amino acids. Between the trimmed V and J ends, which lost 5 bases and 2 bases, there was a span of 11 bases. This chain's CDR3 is CASSDRGNTDTQYF. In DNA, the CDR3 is TGTGCCAGTAGTGATAGGGGAAACACAGATACGCAGTATTTT.

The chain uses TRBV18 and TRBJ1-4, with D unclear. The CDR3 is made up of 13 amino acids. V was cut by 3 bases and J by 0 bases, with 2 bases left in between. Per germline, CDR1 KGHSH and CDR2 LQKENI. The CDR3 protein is CASSPTTNEKLFF. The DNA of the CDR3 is TGTGCCAGCTCACCTACAACTAATGAAAAACTGTTTTTT. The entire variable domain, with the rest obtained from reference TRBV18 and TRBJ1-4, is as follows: NAGVMQNPRHLVRRRGQEARLRCSPMKGHSHVYWYRQLPEEGLKFMVYLQKENIIDESGMPKERFSAEFPKEGPSILRIQQVVRGDSAAYFCASSPTTNEKLFFGSGTQLSVL.

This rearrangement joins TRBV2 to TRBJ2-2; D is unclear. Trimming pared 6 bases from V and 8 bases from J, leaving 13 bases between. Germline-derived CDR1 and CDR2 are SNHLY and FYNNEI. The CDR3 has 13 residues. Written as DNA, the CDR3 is TGTGCCAGCAGCTCGAGGCCTCGGGGGGAGCTGTTTTTT. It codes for CASSSRPRGELFF.

The CDR3 region has the DNA TGTGCCACCAGTGATTTCGGGGGGTCCTACAATGAGCAGTTCTTC. Translation gives CATSDFGGSYNEQFF. The V and J genes are TRBV24-1 and TRBJ2-1, with TRBD2 matching 7 bases. CDR1 is KGHDR and CDR2 is SFDVKD in the germline V gene. The ends lost 1 base at V and 1 base at J; junction bases unmatched: 0. This CDR3 spans 15 amino acids.

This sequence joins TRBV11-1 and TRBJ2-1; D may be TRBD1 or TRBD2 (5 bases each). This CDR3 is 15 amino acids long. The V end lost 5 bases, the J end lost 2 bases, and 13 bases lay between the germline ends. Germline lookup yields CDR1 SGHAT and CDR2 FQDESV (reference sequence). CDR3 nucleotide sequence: TGTGCCAGCAGCCGTCTCGGGACGGCCTACAATGAGCAGTTCTTC. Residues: CASSRLGTAYNEQFF.

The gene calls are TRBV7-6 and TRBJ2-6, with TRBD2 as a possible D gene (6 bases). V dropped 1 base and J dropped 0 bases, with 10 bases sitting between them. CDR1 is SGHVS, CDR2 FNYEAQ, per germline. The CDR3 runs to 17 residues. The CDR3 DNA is TGTGCCAGCAGCTTAGTCCTAGCGAGCTCTGGGGCCAACGTCCTGACTTTC. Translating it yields CASSLVLASSGANVLTF.

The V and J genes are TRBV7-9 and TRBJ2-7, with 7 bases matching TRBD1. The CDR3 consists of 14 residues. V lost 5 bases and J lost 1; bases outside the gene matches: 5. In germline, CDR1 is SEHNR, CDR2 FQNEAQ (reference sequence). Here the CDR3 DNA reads TGTGCCAGCAGCAAGACAGGGAAATCCTACGAGCAGTACTTC. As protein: CASSKTGKSYEQYF. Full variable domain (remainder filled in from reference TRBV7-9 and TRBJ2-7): DTGVSQNPRHKITKRGQNVTFRCDPISEHNRLYWYRQTLGQGPEFLTYFQNEAQLEKSRLLSDRFSAERPKGSFSTLEIQRTEQGDSAMYLCASSKTGKSYEQYFGPGTRLTVT.

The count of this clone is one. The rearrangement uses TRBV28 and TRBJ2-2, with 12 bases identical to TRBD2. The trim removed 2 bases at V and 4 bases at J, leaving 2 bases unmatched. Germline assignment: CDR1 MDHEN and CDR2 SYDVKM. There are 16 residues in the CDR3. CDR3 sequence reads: CASSLRLAGATGELFF. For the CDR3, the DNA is TGTGCCAGCAGTTTACGACTAGCGGGAGCCACCGGGGAGCTGTTTTTT.

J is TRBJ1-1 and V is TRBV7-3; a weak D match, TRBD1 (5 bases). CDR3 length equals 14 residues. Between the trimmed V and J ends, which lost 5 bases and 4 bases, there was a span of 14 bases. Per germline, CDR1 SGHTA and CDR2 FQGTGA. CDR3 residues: CASSLAPTGTEAFF. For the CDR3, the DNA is TGTGCCAGCAGCCTGGCACCTACAGGCACTGAAGCTTTCTTT. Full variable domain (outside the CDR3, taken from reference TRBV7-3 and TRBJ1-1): GAGVSQTPSNKVTEKGKYVELRCDPISGHTALYWYRQSLGQGPEFLIYFQGTGAADDSGLPNDRFFAVRPEGSVSTLKIQRTERGDSAVYLCASSLAPTGTEAFFGQGTRLTVV.

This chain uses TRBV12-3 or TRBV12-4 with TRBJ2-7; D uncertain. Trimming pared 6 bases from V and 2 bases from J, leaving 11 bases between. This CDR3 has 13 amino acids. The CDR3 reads CASSRDITYEQYF. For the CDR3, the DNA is TGTGCCAGCAGCCGCGACATTACCTACGAGCAGTACTTC.

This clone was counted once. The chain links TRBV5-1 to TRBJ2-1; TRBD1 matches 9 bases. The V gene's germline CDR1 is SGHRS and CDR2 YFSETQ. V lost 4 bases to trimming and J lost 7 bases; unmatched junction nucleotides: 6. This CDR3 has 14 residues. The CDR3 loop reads CASSGGTGRNEQFF. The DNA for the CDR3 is TGCGCCAGCAGCGGGGGGACAGGGAGGAATGAGCAGTTCTTC.

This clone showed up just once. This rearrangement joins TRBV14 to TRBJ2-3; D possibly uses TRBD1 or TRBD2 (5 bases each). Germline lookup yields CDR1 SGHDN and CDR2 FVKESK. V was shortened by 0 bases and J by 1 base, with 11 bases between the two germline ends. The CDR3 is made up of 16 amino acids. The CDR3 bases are TGTGCCAGCAGCCAAGATGGGGGACGGGGCACAGATACGCAGTATTTT. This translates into CASSQDGGRGTDTQYF.

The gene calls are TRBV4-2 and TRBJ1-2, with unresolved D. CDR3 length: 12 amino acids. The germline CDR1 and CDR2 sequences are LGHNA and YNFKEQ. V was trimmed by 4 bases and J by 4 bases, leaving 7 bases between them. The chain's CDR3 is CASSPGSYGYTF. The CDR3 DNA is TGTGCCAGCAGCCCGGGCTCCTATGGCTACACCTTC.

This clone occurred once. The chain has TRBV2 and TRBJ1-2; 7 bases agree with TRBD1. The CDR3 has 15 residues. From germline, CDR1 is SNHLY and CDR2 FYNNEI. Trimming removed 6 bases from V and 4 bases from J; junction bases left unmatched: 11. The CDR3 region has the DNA TGTGCCAGCAGGCCCACAGGGGTCTCTTCCTATGGCTACACCTTC. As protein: CASRPTGVSSYGYTF.

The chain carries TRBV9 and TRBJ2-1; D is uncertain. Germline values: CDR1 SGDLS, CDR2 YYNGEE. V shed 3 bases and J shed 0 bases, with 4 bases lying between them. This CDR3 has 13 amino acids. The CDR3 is CASSGSSYNEQFF. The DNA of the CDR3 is TGTGCCAGCAGCGGGAGCTCCTACAATGAGCAGTTCTTC.

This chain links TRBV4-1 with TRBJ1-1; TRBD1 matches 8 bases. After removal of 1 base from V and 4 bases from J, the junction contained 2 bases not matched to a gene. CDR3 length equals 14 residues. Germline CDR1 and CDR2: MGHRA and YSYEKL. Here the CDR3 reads CASSQVTGGTEAFF. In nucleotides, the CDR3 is TGCGCCAGCAGCCAAGTAACAGGGGGCACTGAAGCTTTCTTT.

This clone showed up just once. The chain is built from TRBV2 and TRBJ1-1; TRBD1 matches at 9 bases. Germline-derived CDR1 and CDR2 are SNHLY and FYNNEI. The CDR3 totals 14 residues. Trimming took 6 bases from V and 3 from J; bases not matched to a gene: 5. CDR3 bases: TGTGCCAGCAGGTTGACAGGGGGGCACACTGAAGCTTTCTTT. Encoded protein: CASRLTGGHTEAFF.

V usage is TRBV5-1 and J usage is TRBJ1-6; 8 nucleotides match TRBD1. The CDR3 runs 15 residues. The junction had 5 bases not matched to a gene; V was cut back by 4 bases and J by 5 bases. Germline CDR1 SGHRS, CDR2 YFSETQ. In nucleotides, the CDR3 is TGCGCCAGCAGCAGCGACAGGGGCAATAATTCACCCCTCCACTTT. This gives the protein CASSSDRGNNSPLHF.

CDR3 coding DNA: TGCGCCAGCAGTGAGCGGACAGGGGGAGGGAATGAGCAGTTCTTC. Protein product: CASSERTGGGNEQFF. V and J are TRBV10-2 and TRBJ2-1; 10 bases align to TRBD1. The CDR3 length is 15 residues. Germline values: CDR1 WSHSY, CDR2 SAAADI. V lost 2 bases, J lost 7 bases, and 5 bases stayed unmatched.

For the CDR3, the DNA is TGTGCCAGCAGCTTCAGGGAGACCCAGTACTTC. Protein product: CASSFRETQYF. The V call is TRBV5-8, the J call TRBJ2-5; no clear D gene. The CDR3 sequence is 11 residues long. Germline loops: CDR1 SGHTS, CDR2 YDEGEE. V was cut by 2 bases and J by 5 bases, with 4 bases left in between.

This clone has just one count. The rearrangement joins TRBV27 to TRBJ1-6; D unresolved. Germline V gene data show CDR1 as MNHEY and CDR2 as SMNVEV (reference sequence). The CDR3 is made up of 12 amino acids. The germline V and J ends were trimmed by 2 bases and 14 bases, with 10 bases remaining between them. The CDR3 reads CASSLNGLALHF. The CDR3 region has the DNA TGTGCCAGCAGTTTAAACGGTTTGGCCCTCCACTTT.

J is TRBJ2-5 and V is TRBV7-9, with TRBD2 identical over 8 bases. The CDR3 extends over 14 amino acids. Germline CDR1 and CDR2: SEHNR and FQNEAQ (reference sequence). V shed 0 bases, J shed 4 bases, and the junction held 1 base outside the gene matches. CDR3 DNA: TGTGCCAGCAGCTTAGCCCTAGCGGGAGAGACCCAGTACTTC. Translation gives CASSLALAGETQYF. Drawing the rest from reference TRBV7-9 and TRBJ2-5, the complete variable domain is DTGVSQNPRHKITKRGQNVTFRCDPISEHNRLYWYRQTLGQGPEFLTYFQNEAQLEKSRLLSDRFSAERPKGSFSTLEIQRTEQGDSAMYLCASSLALAGETQYFGPGTRLLVL.

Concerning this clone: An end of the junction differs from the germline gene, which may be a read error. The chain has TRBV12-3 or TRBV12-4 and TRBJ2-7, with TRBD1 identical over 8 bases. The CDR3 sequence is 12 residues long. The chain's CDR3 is CASSLRTGSSHF. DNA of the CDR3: TGTGCCAGCAGTCTCAGGACAGGGTCGAGTCACTTC.